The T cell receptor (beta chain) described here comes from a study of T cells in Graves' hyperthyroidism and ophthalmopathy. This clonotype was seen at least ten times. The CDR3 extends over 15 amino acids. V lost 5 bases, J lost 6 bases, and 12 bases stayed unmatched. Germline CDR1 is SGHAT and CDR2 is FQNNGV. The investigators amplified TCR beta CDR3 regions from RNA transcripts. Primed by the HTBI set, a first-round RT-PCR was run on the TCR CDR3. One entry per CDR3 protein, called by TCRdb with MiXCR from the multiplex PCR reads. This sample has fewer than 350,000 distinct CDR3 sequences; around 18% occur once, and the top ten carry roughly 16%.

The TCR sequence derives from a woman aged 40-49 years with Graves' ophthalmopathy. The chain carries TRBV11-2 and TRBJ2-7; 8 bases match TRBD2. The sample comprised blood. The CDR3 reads CASSRTSGLGSEQYF. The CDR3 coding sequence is TGTGCCAGCAGCAGAACTAGCGGCCTAGGCTCCGAGCAGTACTTC.